The rows below give T cell receptor beta chains drawn from one sample of a study of identical twins. MiXCR, applied by TCRdb to the 5' RACE reads, yields one record per CDR3 protein. The sample lists about 520,000 distinct CDR3 sequences, about 20% occurring once. The sample was also linked to a second study, of T cells expressing NK-cell markers.

The sample was CD4+ T cells sorted from blood. The receptors derive from a woman younger than 30 in good health. CDR3s include the opening cysteine and the closing phenylalanine or tryptophan. The D gene is left open where the match is weak. Only part of the rows carry a size: once, few, many, or a class if the clone is expanded.

V	size	D	J	CDR3	DNA
TRBV7-2	many	.	TRBJ2-3	CASSGVVGVGTDTQYF	TGTGCCAGCAGCGGTGTGGTAGGGGTGGGCACAGATACGCAGTATTTT
TRBV6-2/TRBV6-3	.	TRBD2	TRBJ2-3	CASGLSGSLSDTQYF	TGTGCCAGCGGCTTAAGCGGGAGTCTCTCAGATACGCAGTATTTT
TRBV20-1	.	.	TRBJ1-6	CSATVGAYNSPLHF	TGCAGTGCTACGGTTGGAGCATATAATTCACCCCTCCACTTT
TRBV6-1	few	.	TRBJ2-3	CASSRSVSGGTITDTQYF	TGTGCCAGCAGTCGAAGCGTCTCTGGCGGGACGATCACAGATACGCAGTATTTT
TRBV12-3/TRBV12-4	.	.	TRBJ1-3	CASSLGGSDSGNTIYF	TGTGCCAGCAGTTTAGGGGGCTCAGACTCTGGAAACACCATATATTTT
TRBV5-1	few	.	TRBJ2-1	CASSLETDEQFF	TGCGCCAGCAGCTTGGAGACCGATGAGCAGTTCTTC
TRBV20-1	few	TRBD1	TRBJ2-7	CSARTDRVYEQYF	TGCAGTGCTAGAACCGACAGGGTCTACGAGCAGTACTTC
TRBV12-3/TRBV12-4	.	.	TRBJ2-5	CASSFYGAQETQYF	TGTGCCAGCAGTTTCTATGGGGCCCAAGAGACCCAGTACTTC
TRBV6-2/TRBV6-3	.	TRBD1	TRBJ2-2	CASSFGTGAYTGELFF	TGTGCCAGCAGTTTTGGGACAGGGGCCTACACCGGGGAGCTGTTTTTT
TRBV2	.	.	TRBJ2-7	CASSSLAAQQYF	TGTGCCAGCAGTTCACTAGCCGCTCAGCAGTACTTC
TRBV10-3	many	TRBD1	TRBJ1-5	CAISGQDNQPQHF	TGTGCCATCAGCGGACAGGACAATCAGCCCCAGCATTTT
TRBV6-1	.	.	TRBJ1-6	CASSTGLWNSPLHF	TGTGCCAGCAGCACGGGACTTTGGAACTCACCCCTCCACTTT
TRBV7-2	once	.	TRBJ1-2	CASSLALGTYGYTF	TGTGCCAGCAGCTTAGCGCTCGGGACATATGGCTACACCTTC
TRBV9	few	.	TRBJ2-2	CASSVDGNTGELFF	TGTGCCAGCAGCGTAGACGGTAACACCGGGGAGCTGTTTTTT
TRBV12-3/TRBV12-4	few	.	TRBJ1-3	CASLLYSGNTIYF	TGTGCCAGCCTACTTTACTCTGGAAACACCATATATTTT
TRBV15	.	TRBD2	TRBJ2-1	CATSGLAGFSSYNEQFF	TGTGCCACCAGCGGGCTAGCGGGCTTCAGCTCCTACAATGAGCAGTTCTTC
TRBV10-2	many	.	TRBJ2-1	CASRSVAPASYNEQFF	TGCGCCAGCAGATCCGTGGCTCCGGCGTCCTACAATGAGCAGTTCTTC
TRBV5-5	few	TRBD1	TRBJ1-3	CASSRTGVEGNTIYF	TGTGCCAGCAGCCGAACAGGGGTCGAAGGAAACACCATATATTTT
TRBV6-1	.	.	TRBJ1-5	CASRPWTGNQPQHF	TGTGCCAGCAGACCCTGGACAGGCAATCAGCCCCAGCATTTT
TRBV15	few	TRBD2	TRBJ2-7	CATSFQSGGNYEQYF	TGTGCCACCAGCTTCCAAAGCGGGGGGAATTACGAGCAGTACTTC
TRBV20-1	.	TRBD2	TRBJ2-1	CSATPRSGSSYNEQFF	TGCAGTGCTACACCCCGTAGCGGGAGCTCCTACAATGAGCAGTTCTTC
TRBV15	.	TRBD2	TRBJ2-1	CATSRAPSGITYNEQFF	TGTGCCACCAGCAGAGCCCCTAGCGGAATAACCTACAATGAGCAGTTCTTC
TRBV29-1	.	.	TRBJ1-1	CSVVKVLGTEAFF	TGCAGCGTTGTTAAGGTGCTAGGAACTGAAGCTTTCTTT
TRBV6-5	.	.	TRBJ2-7	CASRYSQSSYEQYF	TGTGCCAGCCGATACAGCCAAAGCTCCTACGAGCAGTACTTC
TRBV3-1	many	.	TRBJ1-1	CASSPAQMSQRTEAFF	TGTGCCAGCAGCCCAGCTCAGATGTCCCAGAGGACTGAAGCTTTCTTT
TRBV20-1	.	.	TRBJ2-1	CSARGVGRTSYNEQFF	TGCAGTGCTAGAGGGGTCGGGAGAACCTCCTACAATGAGCAGTTCTTC